This passage covers 24 T cell receptor beta chains from one sample sequenced in a study of beta chain features in type 1 diabetes. Expressed TCRB transcripts got sequenced, as all isolated RNA was reverse transcribed. Assay: immunoSEQ multiplex PCR; the TCRdb copy retains only in-frame clones and omits some. The table shows roughly 290,000 clones, with approximately 8.1% occurring only once. Sequences were obtained from central memory CD4+ T cells from blood. These TCRs come from a woman younger than 35 in good health.

The chain joins TRBV7-2 to TRBJ2-1; D ambiguous. The CDR3 has 15 amino acids. Germline CDR1 and CDR2: SGHTA and FQGNSA. V was clipped by 2 bases and J by 0 bases, with 8 bases between them. CDR3 sequence: CASSLSMSSYNEQFF. The CDR3 nucleotides are TGTGCCAGCAGCTTATCGATGAGCTCCTACAATGAGCAGTTCTTC.

The chain recombines TRBV4-2 with TRBJ1-2; D unclear. CDR3 length: 15 residues. Trimming shortened V by 0 bases and J by 4 bases, and 12 bases separated the two germline ends. CDR1 LGHNA and CDR2 YNFKEQ come from the germline V gene. The CDR3 DNA sequence: TGTGCCAGCAGCCAAGATCTGTCCAGGTCCTATGGCTACACCTTC. Residues: CASSQDLSRSYGYTF.

V is TRBV4-2 and J is TRBJ2-5; 8 nucleotides align to TRBD1. CDR1 LGHNA and CDR2 YNFKEQ come from the germline V gene. V lost 4 bases to trimming and J lost 9 bases; unmatched junction nucleotides: 10. The CDR3 runs to 14 residues. CDR3 coding DNA: TGTGCCAGCAGCCCCGGACAGGGAGGTTTGGCCCAGTACTTC. This gives the protein CASSPGQGGLAQYF.

This clone was seen a handful of times. The chain carries TRBV6-1 and TRBJ1-2; no clear D. The CDR3 runs 15 residues. V lost 0 bases, J lost 2 bases, and 10 bases lay in between. From germline, CDR1 is MNHNS and CDR2 SASEGT. The CDR3 nucleotides are TGTGCCAGCAGTGAAGCCCCGACTGAGAACTATGGCTACACCTTC. Encoded protein: CASSEAPTENYGYTF.

The chain employs TRBV2 and TRBJ2-7; no clear D. Germline loops: CDR1 SNHLY, CDR2 FYNNEI. The CDR3 extends over 12 amino acids. Trimming left V 7 bases short and J 6 bases short, with 13 bases between. CDR3: CASKLYSAEQYF. CDR3 DNA sequence: TGTGCCAGCAAATTGTACTCTGCCGAGCAGTACTTC.

The chain joins TRBV27 to TRBJ2-1, with 12 bases matching TRBD2. Per the germline V gene, CDR1 is MNHEY and CDR2 is SMNVEV (reference sequence). CDR3 length equals 14 residues. Losses at the gene ends were 3 bases for V and 11 bases for J; bases not matched to a gene: 5. The CDR3 here is CASSLRTSGNKQFF. For the CDR3, the DNA is TGTGCCAGCAGTTTGAGGACTAGCGGGAACAAGCAGTTCTTC.

This clone was recorded a few times. The chain links TRBV28 to TRBJ1-1; D remains ambiguous. The germline V gene encodes CDR1 MDHEN and CDR2 SYDVKM. The CDR3 loop spans 11 amino acids. V was clipped by 2 bases and J by 8 bases, with 6 bases between them. CDR3 in DNA: TGTGCCAGCAGTTTAACAAGGGAAGCTTTCTTT. It encodes CASSLTREAFF. The full variable domain, completed using reference TRBV28 and TRBJ1-1, is DVKVTQSSRYLVKRTGEKVFLECVQDMDHENMFWYRQDPGLGLRLIYFSYDVKMKEKGDIPEGYSVSREKKERFSLILESASTNQTSMYLCASSLTREAFFGQGTRLTVV.

The rearrangement links TRBV5-4 to TRBJ2-3; D may be TRBD2 (5 bases). V gave up 4 bases and J gave up 2 bases, with 11 bases separating them. The CDR3 extends over 14 amino acids. CDR1 and CDR2 (germline): SGHNT, YYREEE (reference sequence). As DNA, the CDR3 is TGTGCCAGCAGCCAGGACTTCTCCACAGATACGCAGTATTTT. Its translation is CASSQDFSTDTQYF.

The chain is built from TRBV5-1 and TRBJ2-1; possibly TRBD1 for D (5 bases). CDR3 length: 15 residues. CDR1 is SGHRS, CDR2 YFSETQ, per germline. Trimming stripped 4 bases from V and 3 bases from J, with 14 bases between. In DNA form, the CDR3 reads TGCGCCAGCAGCAGTACAGGTCCACTCTACAATGAGCAGTTCTTC. This codes for CASSSTGPLYNEQFF.

The table lists this clone with a few counts. The gene calls are TRBV19 and TRBJ2-3, with a weak D call TRBD1 (5 bases). With 6 bases removed from V and 5 bases from J, the gap between germline ends came to 21 bases. This CDR3 is 16 amino acids long. Germline CDR1 and CDR2: LNHDA and SQIVND (reference sequence). CDR3 loop: CASSLGVATLLDTQYF. The DNA of the CDR3 is TGTGCCAGTAGCCTAGGGGTGGCTACCCTTTTAGATACGCAGTATTTT.

This clone occurred a few times. This rearrangement joins TRBV30 to TRBJ1-5, with D unresolved. V lost 4 bases to trimming and J lost 6 bases, with 16 bases between them. This CDR3 has 14 residues. Germline lookup yields CDR1 GTSNPN and CDR2 SVGIG (reference sequence). DNA of the CDR3: TGTGCCTGGACTTCTCAGATGGCCGGTCAGCCCCAGCATTTT. Protein product: CAWTSQMAGQPQHF.

This clone showed up just a few times. This chain links TRBV30 with TRBJ1-1; no clear D. Germline V lookup: CDR1 GTSNPN, CDR2 SVGIG (reference sequence). Trimming shortened V by 0 bases and J by 1 base, and 3 bases separated the two germline ends. The CDR3 has 12 amino acids. The CDR3 sequence: CAWSVRNTEAFF. CDR3 sequence (DNA): TGTGCCTGGAGTGTACGGAACACTGAAGCTTTCTTT.

This sequence joins TRBV18 and TRBJ2-1, with a possible D match to TRBD2 (5 bases). Trimming took 3 bases from V and 6 from J, leaving 15 bases between them. Germline CDR1 KGHSH, CDR2 LQKENI. The CDR3 spans 15 residues. As DNA, the CDR3 is TGTGCCAGCTCACCCTCCAGCGGAACTCTCAATGAGCAGTTCTTC. This encodes CASSPSSGTLNEQFF. The whole variable domain, remainder taken from reference TRBV18 and TRBJ2-1, is NAGVMQNPRHLVRRRGQEARLRCSPMKGHSHVYWYRQLPEEGLKFMVYLQKENIIDESGMPKERFSAEFPKEGPSILRIQQVVRGDSAAYFCASSPSSGTLNEQFFGPGTRLTVL.

This clone was observed a few times. The genes are TRBV7-8 and TRBJ2-6, with D possibly matching TRBD2 (6 bases). The CDR3 loop spans 15 amino acids. V lost 7 bases to trimming and J lost 1 base, with 11 bases between them. Germline V gene lookup returns CDR1 SGHVS and CDR2 FQNEAQ. The CDR3 DNA reads TGTGCCAGCACGCCCGGGGGTTCTGGGGCCAACGTCCTGACTTTC. Translated: CASTPGGSGANVLTF.

The sample holds many counts of this clone. The CDR3 coding sequence is TGTGCCAGCAGCTTAGACGTACCGGGACGGTGGATCCAGGTTGATCAGCCCCAGCATTTT. Translated, it gives CASSLDVPGRWIQVDQPQHF. The rearrangement links TRBV7-3 to TRBJ1-5, with D perhaps matching TRBD1 (5 bases). V was clipped by 2 bases and J by 5 bases, with 28 bases between them. The CDR3 extends over 20 amino acids. From germline, CDR1 is SGHTA and CDR2 FQGTGA.

This clone was detected only a few times. The chain has TRBV2 and TRBJ2-7; TRBD2 matches 11 bases. This CDR3 comprises 15 residues. Trimming took 6 bases from V and 2 from J; bases not matched to a gene: 6. Germline V gene data show CDR1 as SNHLY and CDR2 as FYNNEI. The CDR3 sequence: CASRLAGGPTYEQYF. CDR3 in DNA: TGTGCCAGCAGGCTAGCGGGAGGTCCGACCTACGAGCAGTACTTC.

This sequence joins TRBV5-8 and TRBJ1-2, with 12 bases fitting TRBD1. Per the germline V gene, CDR1 is SGHTS and CDR2 is YDEGEE. The CDR3 runs 15 residues. V lost 2 bases and J lost 4; bases outside the gene matches: 3. DNA of the CDR3: TGTGCCAGCAGCTTCGGGACAGGGGGCTTCTATGGCTACACCTTC. This sequence encodes CASSFGTGGFYGYTF.

The J gene is TRBJ2-5, the V gene TRBV14, with TRBD1 identical over 9 bases. Losses at the gene ends were 3 bases for V and 5 bases for J; bases not matched to a gene: 4. The CDR3 has 14 residues. Germline CDR1 is SGHDN and CDR2 is FVKESK. The chain's CDR3 is CASSHPGTGETQYF. CDR3 nucleotide sequence: TGTGCCAGCAGCCACCCAGGGACAGGGGAGACCCAGTACTTC.

The table lists this clone with many counts. The chain joins TRBV6-6 to TRBJ1-5; D not resolved. Germline CDR1 and CDR2: MNHNY and SVGAGI (reference sequence). V was shortened by 11 bases and J by 4 bases, with 12 bases between the two germline ends. CDR3 length: 12 amino acids. CDR3 protein: CAARRGNQPQHF. DNA of the CDR3: TGTGCCGCTAGGCGGGGAAATCAGCCCCAGCATTTT.

This clone was counted between two and nine times. V gene TRBV6-6 combines with J gene TRBJ1-1; D uncertain. This CDR3 is 10 amino acids long. Germline assignment: CDR1 MNHNY and CDR2 SVGAGI (reference sequence). The V and J ends lost 5 bases and 8 bases respectively, with 6 bases between them. The CDR3 DNA follows: TGTGCCAGCAGTGAAGGAGAAGCTTTCTTT. This sequence encodes CASSEGEAFF.

The chain links TRBV25-1 to TRBJ2-3, with D unclear. Trimming cost V 1 base and J 0 bases, with 11 bases left between them. The CDR3 runs to 16 residues. The germline V gene has CDR1 MGHDK and CDR2 SYGVNS. The CDR3 coding sequence is TGTGCCAGCAGTGAATTGGACCCCTTTAGCACAGATACGCAGTATTTT. Translation gives CASSELDPFSTDTQYF.

This clone was detected only a few times. The V call is TRBV7-2, the J call TRBJ2-1, with TRBD1 matching 11 bases. Germline-derived CDR1 and CDR2 are SGHTA and FQGNSA. The CDR3 length is 15 residues. The J segment lost 4 bases and the V segment lost 3 bases, leaving 2 bases of the junction unmatched. In nucleotides, the CDR3 is TGTGCCAGCAGCTTCGGGACAGGGGGGTACAATGAGCAGTTCTTC. This gives the protein CASSFGTGGYNEQFF.

The rearrangement links TRBV18 to TRBJ2-1, with 9 nucleotides matching TRBD2. V was pared by 4 bases and J by 9 bases, with 19 bases of the junction left unmatched. The germline V gene has CDR1 KGHSH and CDR2 LQKENI. The length of the CDR3 is 18 residues. This CDR3 reads CASSLDYSGTSRLGEQFF. The CDR3 bases are TGTGCCAGCTCACTTGACTATTCCGGGACTAGCCGGTTGGGTGAGCAGTTCTTC.

The rearrangement links TRBV19 to TRBJ2-1; D uncertain. V was cut by 8 bases and J by 0 bases, with 8 bases left in between. Germline V gene data show CDR1 as LNHDA and CDR2 as SQIVND (reference sequence). There are 13 residues in the CDR3. The CDR3 DNA reads TGTGCCAGTGCAGCTAGCTCCTACAATGAGCAGTTCTTC. Amino acid sequence: CASAASSYNEQFF.